Presented here are 24 T cell receptor beta chains from one specimen sequenced in a study of cytomegalovirus exposure and HLA in healthy donors. The PCR contained 60 Vbeta and 13 Jbeta primers. Sequenced by immunoSEQ multiplex PCR; TCRdb stores in-frame clones only, minus some. Of about 100,000 clones listed, about 79% are singletons. Sequenced input: PBMCs. These receptors all come from a female donor in good health and CMV-seropositive.

The chain joins TRBV7-8 to TRBJ1-2, with a weak D call TRBD1 (5 bases). There are 14 residues in the CDR3. V shed 1 base and J shed 7 bases, with 13 bases lying between them. Germline assignment: CDR1 SGHVS and CDR2 FQNEAQ. The DNA for the CDR3 is TGTGCCAGCAGCTTAGTAACGCTGGGGGGTGGCTACACCTTC. Translated, it gives CASSLVTLGGGYTF. The whole variable domain, filled in from reference TRBV7-8 and TRBJ1-2, reads GAGVSQSPRYKVAKRGQDVALRCDPISGHVSLFWYQQALGQGPEFLTYFQNEAQLDKSGLPSDRFFAERPEGSVSTLKIQRTQQEDSAVYLCASSLVTLGGGYTFGSGTRLTVV.

V and J are TRBV7-9 and TRBJ1-3, with TRBD1 matching 11 bases. In germline, CDR1 is SEHNR, CDR2 FQNEAQ (reference sequence). The CDR3 has 16 amino acids. With V trimmed by 5 bases and J by 0 bases, 3 bases remained unmatched. The CDR3 is CASSGTGGISGNTIYF. CDR3 nucleotides: TGTGCCAGCAGCGGGACAGGGGGTATCTCTGGAAACACCATATATTTT.

CDR3 DNA: TGTGCCAGCAGTTCCCCGGGGCAGGGGGTATTTCAGTACTTC. Its protein is CASSSPGQGVFQYF. The rearrangement links TRBV6-5 to TRBJ2-7; TRBD1 matches 7 bases. V trimming: 4 bases; J trimming: 10 bases; junction bases outside the gene matches: 13. Germline V gene sequence: CDR1 MNHEY, CDR2 SVGAGI. This CDR3 is 14 amino acids long.

The chain uses TRBV25-1 and TRBJ2-1, with 9 bases matching TRBD2. V shed 4 bases and J 8 bases; nucleotides not matched to a gene: 6. This CDR3 spans 14 amino acids. CDR1 MGHDK and CDR2 SYGVNS come from the germline V gene. CDR3 sequence reads: CASSGAGGLDEQFF. DNA for the CDR3: TGTGCCAGCAGTGGAGCGGGGGGTTTGGATGAGCAGTTCTTC. Filled out from reference TRBV25-1 and TRBJ2-1, the complete variable domain reads EADIYQTPRYLVIGTGKKITLECSQTMGHDKMYWYQQDPGMELHLIHYSYGVNSTEKGDLSSESTVSRIRTEHFPLTLESARPSHTSQYLCASSGAGGLDEQFFGPGTRLTVL.

This clone appeared a few times. This chain connects TRBV6-1 to TRBJ2-1; tentative D call: TRBD2 (5 bases). The V and J ends lost 6 bases and 9 bases respectively, with 9 bases between them. Germline CDR1 and CDR2: MNHNS and SASEGT. This CDR3 is 11 amino acids long. CDR3 amino acids: CASRLGTEQFF. CDR3 bases: TGTGCCAGCAGACTAGGAACTGAGCAGTTCTTC.

The chain joins TRBV7-2 to TRBJ2-1; 9 nucleotides line up with TRBD2. The CDR3 loop spans 17 amino acids. Germline V gene sequence: CDR1 SGHTA, CDR2 FQGNSA. J lost 2 bases, V lost 2 bases, and 7 bases had no gene match. For the CDR3, the DNA is TGTGCCAGCAGCTTAAGGGGAGCTAGCGGGACCTACAATGAGCAGTTCTTC. This gives the protein CASSLRGASGTYNEQFF.

The chain carries TRBV18 and TRBJ2-7, with D tentatively TRBD2 (6 bases). CDR3 length equals 15 residues. From germline, CDR1 is KGHSH and CDR2 LQKENI. The V gene lost 5 bases and the J gene lost 2 bases, with 16 bases spanning the gap. The CDR3 DNA reads TGTGCCAGCTCATCTACACCGGAGGGCCCCTACGAGCAGTACTTC. Residues: CASSSTPEGPYEQYF.

The gene calls are TRBV6-1 and TRBJ2-7; tentatively, D is TRBD2 (7 bases). With 8 bases removed from V and 0 bases from J, the gap between germline ends came to 14 bases. Looked up from germline, CDR1 is MNHNS and CDR2 is SASEGT. The CDR3 has 14 amino acids. The CDR3 loop reads CASGGAGSSYEQYF. The DNA of the CDR3 is TGTGCCAGCGGGGGGGCGGGTAGCTCCTACGAGCAGTACTTC.

V is TRBV4-2 and J is TRBJ2-3; D uncertain. V was shortened by 0 bases and J by 1 base, with 11 bases between the two germline ends. The CDR3 is made up of 16 amino acids. Germline V lookup: CDR1 LGHNA, CDR2 YNFKEQ. DNA of the CDR3: TGTGCCAGCAGCCAAGAGACTCACCCCCGCACAGATACGCAGTATTTT. It translates to CASSQETHPRTDTQYF.

On this clone: An end of the junction differs from the germline gene, which may be a read error. This sequence joins TRBV7-9 and TRBJ2-7; 10 bases map to TRBD2. The CDR3 spans 16 residues. The germline gives CDR1 SEHNR, CDR2 FQNEAQ (reference sequence). The DNA for the CDR3 is TGTTCCAGCAGCTTTACGACTAGCGGGCGATCCTACGAGCAGTACTTC. This translates into CSSSFTTSGRSYEQYF.

The chain is built from TRBV11-2 and TRBJ2-6; 8 bases line up with TRBD2. V lost 4 bases and J lost 0; bases outside the gene matches: 5. Germline CDR1 is SGHAT and CDR2 is FQNNGV. The CDR3 is made up of 17 amino acids. CDR3 nucleotides: TGTGCCAGCAGCTATCTAGCGGGTTCCTCTGGGGCCAACGTCCTGACTTTC. Encoded protein: CASSYLAGSSGANVLTF.

This clone appeared a few times. This chain joins TRBV7-2 and TRBJ2-1, with TRBD1 matching 10 bases. The trim removed 2 bases at V and 8 bases at J, leaving 6 bases unmatched. The CDR3 is 15 amino acids. The germline V gene encodes CDR1 SGHTA and CDR2 FQGNSA. The CDR3 protein is CASSLKGQGLYEQFF. In nucleotides, the CDR3 is TGTGCCAGCAGCTTAAAGGGACAGGGGTTGTATGAGCAGTTCTTC.

The V call is TRBV5-4, the J call TRBJ1-2; 8 bases fit TRBD1. With 4 bases clipped from V and 4 bases from J, the junction kept 3 bases outside the gene matches. Germline V CDR1 and CDR2: SGHNT, YYREEE (reference sequence). The CDR3 extends over 13 amino acids. Here the CDR3 reads CASSHDRGYGYTF. In DNA, the CDR3 is TGTGCCAGCAGCCATGACAGGGGCTATGGCTACACCTTC.

This clone has a handful of counts. The J gene is TRBJ2-6, the V gene TRBV2, with D perhaps matching TRBD2 (6 bases). Germline CDR1 and CDR2: SNHLY and FYNNEI. This CDR3 contains 15 residues. V lost 4 bases, J lost 0 bases, and 7 bases lay in between. The CDR3 coding sequence is TGTGCCAGCAGTGGGGGACTCTCTGGGGCCAACGTCCTGACTTTC. It is translated as CASSGGLSGANVLTF.

DNA for the CDR3: TGTGCCAGCTCGCGGGCGGGGACCTACGAGCAGTACTTC. Translating it yields CASSRAGTYEQYF. The rearrangement uses TRBV18 and TRBJ2-7, with a weak D call TRBD2 (6 bases). The length of the CDR3 is 13 residues. Germline CDR1 is KGHSH and CDR2 is LQKENI. Trimming cost V 6 bases and J 2 bases, with 11 bases left between them.

The V call is TRBV2, the J call TRBJ2-1; 11 bases align to TRBD2. Germline CDR1 and CDR2: SNHLY and FYNNEI. The junction had 22 bases not matched to a gene; V was cut back by 5 bases and J by 7 bases. The CDR3 has 20 residues. The CDR3: CASSTRRSRYSGRAGNEQFF. CDR3 in DNA: TGTGCCAGCAGTACCCGAAGGTCCAGATATAGCGGGAGGGCAGGGAATGAGCAGTTCTTC.

The J gene is TRBJ2-5, the V gene TRBV18; a possible D gene is TRBD1 (6 bases). The CDR3 consists of 13 residues. CDR1 and CDR2 from the germline V gene are KGHSH and LQKENI. V lost 6 bases to trimming and J lost 4 bases, with 12 bases between them. The DNA for the CDR3 is TGTGCCAGCTCGGAGCTCAGGGGAGAGACCCAGTACTTC. Its protein is CASSELRGETQYF.

The chain uses TRBV2 and TRBJ2-4; TRBD2 is a possible D gene (5 bases). The CDR3 spans 13 residues. V was cut by 3 bases and J by 6 bases, with 9 bases left in between. CDR1 SNHLY and CDR2 FYNNEI come from the germline V gene. As DNA, the CDR3 is TGTGCCAGCAGTGACCGGGGTAGAAACATTCAGTACTTC. Translation gives CASSDRGRNIQYF.

This chain joins TRBV5-5 and TRBJ1-2; 9 bases match TRBD1. Germline V lookup: CDR1 SGHKS, CDR2 YYEKEE (reference sequence). CDR3 length: 17 amino acids. The trim removed 0 bases at V and 10 bases at J, leaving 16 bases unmatched. The CDR3 sequence: CASSLAPKTGTGQNYTF. The CDR3 DNA sequence: TGTGCCAGCAGCTTGGCCCCCAAGACAGGGACAGGGCAGAACTACACCTTC.

The chain uses TRBV11-2 and TRBJ2-7; 11 bases align to TRBD1. The CDR3 is made up of 15 amino acids. Losses at the gene ends were 5 bases for V and 3 bases for J; bases not matched to a gene: 6. Looked up from germline, CDR1 is SGHAT and CDR2 is FQNNGV. CDR3 DNA: TGTGCCAGCAGCCCAGGACAGGGGGCACGCTACGAGCAGTACTTC. Its protein product is CASSPGQGARYEQYF.

The rearrangement links TRBV2 to TRBJ2-7; 8 positions agree with TRBD2. The trim removed 7 bases at V and 3 bases at J, leaving 8 bases unmatched. Germline CDR1 is SNHLY and CDR2 is FYNNEI. The CDR3 extends over 14 amino acids. The DNA for the CDR3 is TGTGCCAGCAAAACCGCGGGAGGCAACTACGAGCAGTACTTC. Amino acid sequence: CASKTAGGNYEQYF.

The chain recombines TRBV30 with TRBJ2-5; weak D call: TRBD1 (6 bases). The J call is uncertain, as TRBJ2-7 better fits the DNA end. CDR1 GTSNPN and CDR2 SVGIG come from the germline V gene (reference sequence). This CDR3 has 12 amino acids. CDR3: CAWNRASYEQYF. The CDR3 DNA sequence: TGTGCCTGGAACAGGGCCTCCTACGAGCAGTACTTC.

This clone has a handful of counts. One end of the junction does not line up with germline, which may come from a read error. The genes are TRBV27 and TRBJ2-6; 7 bases line up with TRBD1. CDR3 size: 16 residues. Germline lookup yields CDR1 MNHEY and CDR2 SMNVEV (reference sequence). In nucleotides, the CDR3 is TGTGCCAGCAGTTCCATACAGGGGATCGGGGCCAACGGCCTGACTTTC. It encodes CASSSIQGIGANGLTF.

V is TRBV7-2 and J is TRBJ1-2; no clear D. Between the trimmed V and J ends, which lost 5 bases and 7 bases, there was a span of 17 bases. CDR3 length equals 14 residues. Germline lookup yields CDR1 SGHTA and CDR2 FQGNSA. DNA for the CDR3: TGTGCCAGCAGCCCACCACGTGAGGGCCCTGGCTACACCTTC. This codes for CASSPPREGPGYTF. Drawing the rest from reference TRBV7-2 and TRBJ1-2, the complete variable domain is GAGVSQSPSNKVTEKGKDVELRCDPISGHTALYWYRQSLGQGLEFLIYFQGNSAPDKSGLPSDRFSAERTGGSVSTLTIQRTQQEDSAVYLCASSPPREGPGYTFGSGTRLTVV.